Each of the 2 T cell receptor beta chains below was sequenced from the same sample in a study of technical replicates of blood from several donors. Repertoires were generated with immunoSEQ multiplex PCR, while TCRdb's copy carries only in-frame clones and drops some. The sample includes tens of thousands of clones, around nine tenths of them seen just once. Input material: PBMCs. The receptors were sampled from a human donor in good health. Some clones in this sample may be carry-over from other donors' samples.

V usage is TRBV5-1 and J usage is TRBJ2-1; 9 bases line up with TRBD1. The CDR3 length is 14 residues. J gave up 4 bases and V 4 bases, and 3 bases lay outside the gene matches. Germline V gene sequence: CDR1 SGHRS, CDR2 YFSETQ. The CDR3 is CASSGGTGYNEQFF. As DNA, the CDR3 is TGCGCCAGCAGCGGCGGGACAGGGTACAATGAGCAGTTCTTC.

This clone has a single count. CDR3 sequence reads: CASSLMGQANSPLHF. The CDR3 DNA follows: TGTGCCAGCAGTTTAATGGGACAGGCCAATTCACCCCTCCACTTT. The chain recombines TRBV27 with TRBJ1-6; 8 nucleotides align to TRBD1. This CDR3 contains 15 residues. Germline loops: CDR1 MNHEY, CDR2 SMNVEV (reference sequence). Trimming removed 2 bases from V and 7 bases from J; junction bases left unmatched: 4.